This section outlines one T cell receptor beta chain sequence together with its context. This sample is part of a study of blood T cell repertoires in COVID-19. Authors' methods: Estimation of nucleated cell counts relied on the amplification of reference gene primers. This table comes from immunoSEQ multiplex PCR, and its TCRdb copy is limited to in-frame clones, with some not included. D and trimming come from the DNA, and the V and J calls and clone size come from that table. The data hold hundreds of thousands of clones, with around 84% observed a single time. Categorization into cohorts depended on clinical history that participants reported. The recovered donors of Cohort 3 showed two negative PCRs, clearance, or symptom resolution. The receptor comes from a woman aged 45 to 65 who had recovered from COVID-19. Source material: PBMCs or T cells enriched from blood (not recorded which).

For the CDR3, the DNA is TGTGCCAGCTCAGAGCTAGCGGGAGCCTACGGGGAGACCCAGTACTTC. Its translation is CASSELAGAYGETQYF. The chain combines TRBV18 with TRBJ2-5, with 10 bases lining up with TRBD2. Germline trimming cut 5 bases from V and 5 bases from J; bases unmatched to any gene: 11. CDR1 and CDR2 (germline): KGHSH, LQKENI. This CDR3 has 16 amino acids.